This T cell receptor beta chain was recovered during a study of T cells in Graves' hyperthyroidism and ophthalmopathy. Study background: At the time of initial diagnosis and before any treatment, peripheral blood was collected.

Findings of the study overall: Stable hyperthyroidism was separated from ophthalmopathy by a model based on 13 V-J features. Most thyroid clonotypes that were expanded above 0.001 also turned up in blood.

The investigators amplified TCR beta CDR3 regions from RNA transcripts. During a first-round RT-PCR of the TCR CDR3, the HTBI primer set was used. TCRdb reprocessed the multiplex PCR reads via MiXCR and lists one record per CDR3 protein. The sample has hundreds of thousands of distinct CDR3 sequences; 11% to 15% are singletons. This clonotype was counted only a few times. Its antigen is unknown. This CDR3 spans 11 amino acids. Trimming left V 6 bases short and J 11 bases short, with 11 bases between. The clonotype originates from a woman under 30 with Graves' hyperthyroidism. Sequencing was done on a sample of blood. The chain joins TRBV12-3 or TRBV12-4 to TRBJ2-1; D is unclear. This CDR3 reads CASSNRVQQFF. The CDR3 DNA sequence: TGTGCCAGCAGCAACCGGGTCCAGCAGTTCTTC.